These 5 T cell receptor beta chains were sequenced from one sample in a study of OX40 agonist ivuxolimab in advanced cancers. Produced via immunoSEQ multiplex PCR; TCRdb's table is partial and in-frame only. The sample shows about 19,000 clones, 83% of them seen only once. The source was CD4+ or CD8+ T cells sorted from blood, collected in a trial of the OX40 agonist ivuxolimab. These receptors came from an adult with an advanced solid tumor such as melanoma, head and neck, liver or kidney cancer.

CDR3 sequence (DNA): TGCGCCAGCAGCCAAGTAGGAGAGGGATGGGAAAAACTGTTTTTT. Protein sequence: CASSQVGEGWEKLFF. The gene calls are TRBV4-1 and TRBJ1-4; D call uncertain. The CDR3 spans 15 residues. Germline assignment: CDR1 MGHRA and CDR2 YSYEKL. V was shortened by 1 base and J by 8 bases, with 14 bases between the two germline ends.

In DNA form, the CDR3 reads TGTGCCAGCAGCTTAGGGGGATCTAGCTATGGCTACACCTTC. It is translated as CASSLGGSSYGYTF. This sequence joins TRBV7-8 and TRBJ1-2; no clear D. Germline CDR1 and CDR2: SGHVS and FQNEAQ. V lost 1 base, J lost 4 bases, and 10 bases lay in between. The CDR3 covers 14 residues.

In DNA form, the CDR3 reads TGTGCCAGCAGCCCGACTAGCGGGAGTAGTATTTCCGAGCAGTACTTC. Its translation is CASSPTSGSSISEQYF. This sequence joins TRBV7-9 and TRBJ2-7; 12 bases agree with TRBD2. The CDR3 runs 16 residues. CDR1 is SEHNR and CDR2 is FQNEAQ in the germline V gene (reference sequence). Unmatched junction bases numbered 11, after V lost 5 bases and J lost 6 bases.

The V call is TRBV29-1, the J call TRBJ1-2, with TRBD1 as a possible D gene (6 bases). There are 17 residues in the CDR3. V was shortened by 4 bases and J by 8 bases, with 29 bases between the two germline ends. Germline V gene sequence: CDR1 SQVTM, CDR2 ANQGSEA. Here the CDR3 DNA reads TGCAGCGTTGCTATCTTCAACGGGCAGGGGCTAGGTATCGGCTACACCTTC. This translates into CSVAIFNGQGLGIGYTF.

This clone turned up a few times. The V and J genes are TRBV29-1 and TRBJ1-1, with 11 bases identical to TRBD1. The trim removed 5 bases at V and 5 bases at J, leaving 7 bases unmatched. The length of the CDR3 is 14 residues. Germline V gene lookup returns CDR1 SQVTM and CDR2 ANQGSEA. The CDR3 sequence: CSVRTGGDWTEAFF. The DNA of the CDR3 is TGCAGCGTTCGGACAGGGGGCGATTGGACTGAAGCTTTCTTT.